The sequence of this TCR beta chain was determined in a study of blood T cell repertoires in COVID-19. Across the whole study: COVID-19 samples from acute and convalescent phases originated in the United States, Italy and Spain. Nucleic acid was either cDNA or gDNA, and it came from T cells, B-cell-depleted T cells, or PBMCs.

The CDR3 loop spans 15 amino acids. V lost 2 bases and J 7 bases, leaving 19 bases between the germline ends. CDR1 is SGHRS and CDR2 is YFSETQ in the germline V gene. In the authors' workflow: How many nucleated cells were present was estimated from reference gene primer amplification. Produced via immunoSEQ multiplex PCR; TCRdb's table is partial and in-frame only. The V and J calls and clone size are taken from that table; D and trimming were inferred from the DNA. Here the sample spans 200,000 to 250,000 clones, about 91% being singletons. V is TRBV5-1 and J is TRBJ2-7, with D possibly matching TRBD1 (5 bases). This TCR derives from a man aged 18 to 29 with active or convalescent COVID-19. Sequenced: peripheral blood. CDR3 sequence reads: CASSFSEKAGREQYF. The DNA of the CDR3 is TGCGCCAGCAGCTTTTCTGAAAAAGCAGGGCGGGAGCAGTACTTC.